A selection of T cell receptor beta chains follows, all from one sample in a study of long-term antiretroviral therapy in people with HIV. The table came from immunoSEQ multiplex PCR; TCRdb's copy has only in-frame clones and leaves some out. Of some 21,000 clones in the sample, about four fifths were seen once. The input for sequencing was unsorted PBMCs, taken 0.2 years after starting antiretroviral therapy. Receptor source: a woman younger than 45 with HIV. CDR3s include the opening cysteine and the closing phenylalanine or tryptophan. A D gene is named only where the DNA matches it firmly. Size is stated for part of the rows, as once, few or many counts, or as a class when the clone is expanded.

V gene	clone size	J gene	D gene	CDR3 protein	CDR3 DNA
TRBV6-1	.	TRBJ2-1	.	CASAGYDFENEQFF	TGTGCCAGCGCAGGGTATGATTTTGAGAATGAGCAGTTCTTC
TRBV19	.	TRBJ1-1	.	CASGRQALNTEAFF	TGTGCCAGTGGAAGACAGGCCCTGAACACTGAAGCTTTCTTT
TRBV30	.	TRBJ1-2	.	CAWSGNYGYTF	TGTGCCTGGAGCGGGAACTATGGCTACACCTTC
TRBV2	.	TRBJ1-3	.	CASTPGAGNTIYF	TGTGCCAGCACACCCGGGGCCGGAAACACCATATATTTT
TRBV5-1	.	TRBJ1-6	.	CASTLDSSYNSPLHF	TGCGCCAGCACACTCGATAGCTCCTATAATTCACCCCTCCACTTT
TRBV5-1	few	TRBJ2-2	.	CASSQGIGELFF	TGCGCCAGCAGTCAGGGGATCGGGGAGCTGTTTTTT
TRBV11-2	.	TRBJ1-5	.	CASSLGGSNQPQHF	TGTGCCAGCAGCTTAGGAGGGAGCAATCAGCCCCAGCATTTT
TRBV4-1	.	TRBJ1-2	TRBD1	CASSQDRDRGDPNYGYTF	TGCGCCAGCAGCCAAGATCGGGACAGGGGCGATCCTAACTATGGCTACACCTTC
TRBV11-2	few	TRBJ1-1	.	CASSPGGAGEAFF	TGTGCCAGCAGTCCCGGGGGGGCGGGTGAAGCTTTCTTT
TRBV5-5	.	TRBJ1-3	TRBD1	CASSLAPGQLTIYF	TGTGCCAGCAGCTTGGCCCCGGGACAGCTTACCATATATTTT
TRBV2	few	TRBJ1-5	.	CASSDSPANQPQHF	TGTGCCAGCAGTGACAGTCCGGCAAATCAGCCCCAGCATTTT
TRBV5-4	few	TRBJ2-7	.	CASSAPGRSSYEQYF	TGTGCCAGCAGCGCCCCGGGACGGAGCTCCTACGAGCAGTACTTC
TRBV23-1	.	TRBJ1-1	.	CAIRHSPWSPGAEAFF	TGCGCCATCCGACATTCCCCCTGGTCTCCGGGGGCTGAAGCTTTCTTT
TRBV15	.	TRBJ1-1	.	CATSRDSGAGNTEAFF	TGTGCCACCAGCAGAGATTCAGGGGCAGGGAACACTGAAGCTTTCTTT
TRBV19	few	TRBJ1-2	.	CASGSYRENYGYTF	TGTGCCAGTGGGTCCTACAGGGAAAACTATGGCTACACCTTC
TRBV5-1	.	TRBJ1-1	TRBD1	CASSLGQGLNTEAFF	TGCGCCAGCAGCTTGGGACAGGGGCTTAACACTGAAGCTTTCTTT
TRBV19	.	TRBJ2-3	.	CASSIKIQGTSTDTQYF	TGTGCCAGTAGTATCAAGATTCAGGGGACTAGCACAGATACGCAGTATTTT
TRBV6-6	.	TRBJ2-7	.	CASSYPGSYEQYF	TGTGCCAGCAGTTACCCCGGATCCTACGAGCAGTACTTC
TRBV7-6	.	TRBJ2-6	.	CASSFFLESGANVLTF	TGTGCCAGCAGCTTTTTTCTAGAATCTGGGGCCAACGTCCTGACTTTC
TRBV5-1	.	TRBJ2-5	.	CASSLGMFGSETQYF	TGCGCCAGCAGCTTGGGAATGTTCGGTTCAGAGACCCAGTACTTC
TRBV6-1	few	TRBJ1-5	.	CASSDILRTNQPQHF	TGTGCCAGCAGTGATATCCTACGAACCAATCAGCCCCAGCATTTT
TRBV7-8	.	TRBJ2-3	.	CASSFELAGQYF	TGTGCCAGCAGCTTTGAGCTGGCAGGGCAGTATTTT
TRBV10-1	once	TRBJ1-2	TRBD1	CASSYRGNYGYTF	TGCGCCAGCAGTTACAGGGGAAACTATGGCTACACCTTC
TRBV4-1	.	TRBJ2-3	.	CASSQRDGYTDTQYF	TGCGCCAGCAGCCAGCGGGACGGCTACACAGATACGCAGTATTTT
TRBV15	.	TRBJ2-3	TRBD2	CATSSGGTITDTQYF	TGTGCCACCAGCAGCGGGGGGACCATCACAGATACGCAGTATTTT
TRBV30	.	TRBJ1-4	.	CAWNLRVGGEKLFF	TGTGCCTGGAACCTTAGGGTAGGAGGTGAAAAACTGTTTTTT
TRBV7-7	.	TRBJ2-3	.	CASSLGASSDTQYF	TGTGCCAGCAGCTTAGGGGCTAGCTCAGATACGCAGTATTTT
TRBV4-1	.	TRBJ2-2	.	CASSRTSGAGYDTGELFF	TGCGCCAGCAGCCGGACCTCGGGGGCGGGGTACGACACCGGGGAGCTGTTTTTT
TRBV11-2	.	TRBJ2-1	TRBD1	CASSLGLDRGNEQFF	TGTGCCAGCAGCTTAGGTTTGGACAGGGGCAATGAGCAGTTCTTC
TRBV2	.	TRBJ1-2	TRBD1	CASSGDSLNYGYTF	TGTGCCAGCAGCGGGGACAGCCTTAACTATGGCTACACCTTC
TRBV10-1	.	TRBJ1-2	TRBD1	CATSITWAGGQANYGYTF	TGCGCCACCTCAATTACGTGGGCAGGGGGCCAGGCTAACTATGGCTACACCTTC
TRBV9	.	TRBJ2-5	TRBD2	CASAAGGRETQYF	TGTGCCAGCGCAGCGGGGGGGCGTGAGACCCAGTACTTC
TRBV5-1	.	TRBJ2-3	TRBD2	CASSLGLAGGNTDTQYF	TGCGCCAGCAGCTTGGGGTTAGCGGGGGGAAACACAGATACGCAGTATTTT
TRBV6-1	few	TRBJ1-4	.	CASSEAQVLNEKLFF	TGTGCCAGCAGTGAAGCGCAGGTGCTGAATGAAAAACTGTTTTTT
TRBV5-1	.	TRBJ2-5	.	CASSLARRADQQETQYF	TGCGCCAGCAGCTTGGCCCGGAGGGCGGACCAACAAGAGACCCAGTACTTC
TRBV13	.	TRBJ2-3	.	CASSGGRGRADTQYF	TGTGCCAGCAGCGGGGGCAGGGGACGAGCAGATACGCAGTATTTT
TRBV7-6	.	TRBJ2-1	.	CASSLGGWNEQFF	TGTGCCAGCAGCTTAGGGGGGTGGAATGAGCAGTTCTTC
TRBV4-1	.	TRBJ2-1	TRBD2	CASTAGGPLFGEQFF	TGCGCCAGCACCGCGGGGGGGCCTCTTTTCGGCGAGCAGTTCTTC